The 32 T cell receptor beta chains given below trace back to one sample, sequenced in a study of T cells after yellow fever vaccination. TCRdb reanalysed the 5' RACE reads using MiXCR and keeps one entry per CDR3 protein. The sample lists some 420,000 distinct CDR3 sequences; around 20% were seen once. Sequences were derived from PBMCs, sampled before the yellow fever booster vaccination. The source is a man aged 18 to 29 who received the YFV17D yellow fever vaccine.

The chain employs TRBV5-6 and TRBJ2-6, with TRBD1 as a possible D gene (5 bases). The CDR3 runs 15 residues. Trimming took 3 bases from V and 3 from J, leaving 10 bases between them. Germline V gives CDR1 SGHDT, CDR2 YYEEEE. CDR3 nucleotides: TGTGCCAGCAGCTCCAGGGATGGTGGGGCCAACGTCCTGACTTTC. Encoded protein: CASSSRDGGANVLTF.

The chain is built from TRBV29-1 and TRBJ2-2, with D possibly being TRBD2 (6 bases). Trimming took off 0 bases at V and 5 bases at J, with 10 bases between the two ends. The CDR3 totals 14 residues. CDR1 SQVTM and CDR2 ANQGSEA come from the germline V gene. CDR3 in amino acids: CSVEDRGITGELFF. The DNA of the CDR3 is TGCAGCGTTGAAGATCGGGGGATAACCGGGGAGCTGTTTTTT.

This clonotype was detected a few times. The V and J genes are TRBV12-3 or TRBV12-4 and TRBJ1-6, with D uncertain. Trimming took 5 bases from V and 8 from J, leaving 7 bases between them. This CDR3 spans 12 amino acids. CDR3 nucleotides: TGTGCCAGCAGTCTCAATGATTCACCCCTCCACTTT. The encoded protein is CASSLNDSPLHF.

The chain uses TRBV3-1 and TRBJ1-2; tentative D call: TRBD1 (5 bases). V was pared by 7 bases and J by 4 bases, with 16 bases between. Germline loops: CDR1 LGHDT, CDR2 YNNKEL (reference sequence). The CDR3 is 14 amino acids. CDR3 in amino acids: CASTPAGGTYGYTF. The CDR3 DNA follows: TGTGCCAGCACCCCGGCGGGGGGAACCTATGGCTACACCTTC.

The CDR3 DNA reads TGTGCCAGCTCTCCAACCAGGGGGCGCGTCGACAATGAGCAGTTCTTC. Its protein is CASSPTRGRVDNEQFF. The chain uses TRBV18 and TRBJ2-1, with TRBD1 matching over 8 bases. The J segment lost 5 bases and the V segment lost 6 bases, leaving 12 bases of the junction unmatched. This CDR3 contains 16 residues. Germline V gene sequence: CDR1 KGHSH, CDR2 LQKENI.

This clonotype turned up a few times. V usage is TRBV29-1 and J usage is TRBJ2-3, with D uncertain. This CDR3 has 13 residues. Trimming took off 4 bases at V and 2 bases at J, with 10 bases between the two ends. CDR1 and CDR2 from the germline V gene are SQVTM and ANQGSEA. CDR3 sequence reads: CSVVTGSTDTQYF. CDR3 nucleotide sequence: TGCAGCGTTGTCACGGGTTCCACAGATACGCAGTATTTT.

J is TRBJ1-3 and V is TRBV13; 7 bases fit TRBD1. Germline V CDR1 and CDR2: PRHDT, FYEKMQ (reference sequence). The CDR3 extends over 15 amino acids. Losses at the gene ends were 7 bases for V and 15 bases for J; bases not matched to a gene: 21. CDR3 loop: CASTVNRGSLETGYF. CDR3 nucleotide sequence: TGTGCCAGCACCGTTAACAGGGGATCTCTGGAAACAGGATATTTT.

The rearrangement links TRBV2 to TRBJ2-3; no reliable D call. CDR1 SNHLY and CDR2 FYNNEI come from the germline V gene. This CDR3 contains 12 residues. V was shortened by 4 bases and J by 6 bases, with 8 bases between the two germline ends. Here the CDR3 DNA reads TGTGCCAGCAGTGGGGAAAAGGATACGCAGTATTTT. As protein: CASSGEKDTQYF.

This clonotype was observed a single time. The chain couples TRBV20-1 to TRBJ2-1; 9 bases fit TRBD1. V lost 3 bases to trimming and J lost 7 bases; unmatched junction nucleotides: 10. The CDR3 extends over 15 amino acids. Germline assignment: CDR1 DFQATT and CDR2 SNEGSKA (reference sequence). CDR3 residues: CSASSYRGRWNEQFF. The CDR3 DNA reads TGCAGTGCTAGTTCGTACAGGGGGCGGTGGAATGAGCAGTTCTTC.

Only a few counts were recorded for this clonotype. The CDR3 here is CASRGPASDEQYV. DNA for the CDR3: TGTGCCAGCAGGGGACCCGCCTCGGACGAGCAGTACGTC. V usage is TRBV25-1 and J usage is TRBJ2-7, with D perhaps TRBD1 or TRBD2 (5 bases each). There are 13 residues in the CDR3. The germline V gene encodes CDR1 MGHDK and CDR2 SYGVNS. V dropped 6 bases and J dropped 5 bases, with 14 bases sitting between them.

This clonotype occurred a few times. This chain uses TRBV6-6 with TRBJ2-1; 7 bases fit TRBD1. From germline, CDR1 is MNHNY and CDR2 SVGAGI (reference sequence). There are 13 residues in the CDR3. Germline trimming cut 9 bases from V and 5 bases from J; bases unmatched to any gene: 7. The CDR3 DNA is TGTGCCAGTCAGGACAGGCGTGACAATGAGCAGTTCTTC. Translated: CASQDRRDNEQFF.

This clonotype has only a few counts. The chain links TRBV7-8 to TRBJ1-5, with unresolved D. V was shortened by 3 bases and J by 1 base, with 10 bases between the two germline ends. The CDR3 extends over 15 amino acids. Looked up from germline, CDR1 is SGHVS and CDR2 is FQNEAQ. The CDR3 protein is CASSLAQASNQPQHF. DNA for the CDR3: TGTGCCAGCAGCTTGGCTCAGGCAAGCAATCAGCCCCAGCATTTT. Using reference TRBV7-8 and TRBJ1-5 for the parts outside the CDR3, the full variable domain is GAGVSQSPRYKVAKRGQDVALRCDPISGHVSLFWYQQALGQGPEFLTYFQNEAQLDKSGLPSDRFFAERPEGSVSTLKIQRTQQEDSAVYLCASSLAQASNQPQHFGDGTRLSIL.

This rearrangement joins TRBV12-3 or TRBV12-4 to TRBJ1-1; D possibly corresponds to TRBD1 (5 bases). The CDR3 extends over 14 amino acids. V lost 3 bases and J lost 8, with 16 bases in between. The CDR3 nucleotides read TGTGCCAGCAGTTTCGGGGGGGTCTTTTTGGAAGCTTTCTTT. Protein sequence: CASSFGGVFLEAFF.

The DNA for the CDR3 is TGTGCCAGCGCGGGACAGGTTAATGAAAAACTGTTTTTT. It translates to CASAGQVNEKLFF. The chain has TRBV12-3 or TRBV12-4 and TRBJ1-4; 8 nucleotides line up with TRBD1. The CDR3 runs to 13 residues. V lost 8 bases and J lost 4; bases outside the gene matches: 3.

This clonotype turned up a few times. V and J are TRBV9 and TRBJ2-4; TRBD2 aligns across 14 bases. With 0 bases clipped from V and 7 bases from J, the junction kept 3 bases outside the gene matches. The CDR3 runs 16 residues. Germline V gene sequence: CDR1 SGDLS, CDR2 YYNGEE. The CDR3, as DNA: TGTGCCAGCAGCGTAGGACTAGCGGGGGGGCTGAACATTCAGTACTTC. This encodes CASSVGLAGGLNIQYF.

The rearrangement uses TRBV7-2 and TRBJ2-1; D perhaps matches TRBD2 (5 bases). This CDR3 spans 16 amino acids. The V and J ends lost 1 base and 8 bases respectively, with 18 bases between them. Germline values: CDR1 SGHTA, CDR2 FQGNSA. The CDR3 sequence: CASSLVGGGDGYEQFF. The CDR3 DNA reads TGTGCCAGCAGCTTAGTGGGCGGAGGAGACGGGTATGAGCAGTTCTTC.

The V call is TRBV7-3, the J call TRBJ1-1; D is uncertain. CDR1 and CDR2 from the germline V gene are SGHTA and FQGTGA. V was clipped by 5 bases and J by 3 bases, with 10 bases between them. CDR3 size: 13 residues. Here the CDR3 reads CASSRLRDTEAFF. The CDR3 DNA reads TGTGCCAGCAGCCGTTTGCGGGACACTGAAGCTTTCTTT.

This clonotype was seen many times. The chain has TRBV12-3 or TRBV12-4 and TRBJ2-5; weak D call: TRBD1 (6 bases). V was pared by 8 bases and J by 1 base, with 8 bases between. The CDR3 consists of 12 residues. CDR3 nucleotide sequence: TGTGCCAGCGGACAGCTCCAAGAGACCCAGTACTTC. Amino acid sequence: CASGQLQETQYF.

The chain employs TRBV5-1 and TRBJ2-3, with a tentative D call TRBD1 (6 bases). In germline, CDR1 is SGHRS, CDR2 YFSETQ. The CDR3 covers 15 residues. Trimming took 0 bases from V and 6 from J, leaving 14 bases between them. The CDR3 loop is CASSLADSLMDTQYF. Written as DNA, the CDR3 is TGCGCCAGCAGCTTGGCGGACAGTCTCATGGATACGCAGTATTTT.

The V call is TRBV4-1, the J call TRBJ1-3; weak D call: TRBD1 (5 bases). This CDR3 contains 15 residues. V gave up 4 bases and J gave up 1 base, with 11 bases separating them. The germline gives CDR1 MGHRA, CDR2 YSYEKL. CDR3 protein: CASSRLQVSGNTIYF. In DNA form, the CDR3 reads TGCGCCAGCAGCCGACTACAGGTGTCTGGAAACACCATATATTTT.

The sample holds a few counts of this clonotype. The CDR3 is CASSGTVGTSGANVLTF. DNA of the CDR3: TGTGCCAGCAGTGGGACAGTCGGAACCTCTGGGGCCAACGTCCTGACTTTC. J is TRBJ2-6 and V is TRBV12-3 or TRBV12-4, with 7 bases that match TRBD1. There are 17 residues in the CDR3. After removal of 5 bases from V and 0 bases from J, the junction contained 7 bases not matched to a gene.

This clonotype was found a few times. The rearrangement uses TRBV29-1 and TRBJ2-7; D might be TRBD1 or TRBD2, each matching 5 bases. Germline assignment: CDR1 SQVTM and CDR2 ANQGSEA. The length of the CDR3 is 11 residues. The V and J ends lost 0 bases and 12 bases respectively, with 12 bases between them. CDR3 coding DNA: TGCAGCGTTGAAGATCGAGGGGTCTCGTACTTC. This gives the protein CSVEDRGVSYF.

Only a few counts were recorded for this clonotype. The chain carries TRBV21-1 and TRBJ2-7; the D call of TRBD1 is as the table states it, not checked on the DNA. TRBV21-1 is termed a pseudogene. The CDR3 runs to 14 residues. The CDR3 nucleotides read TGTGCCAGCAGGGGCGCAGGGGGGGCCTACGAGCAGTACTTC. Translation: CASRGAGGAYEQYF.

The rearrangement joins TRBV27 to TRBJ1-5, with TRBD1 matching 10 bases. Trimming removed 5 bases from V and 7 bases from J; junction bases left unmatched: 11. CDR3 length equals 16 residues. CDR1 MNHEY and CDR2 SMNVEV come from the germline V gene (reference sequence). The DNA for the CDR3 is TGTGCCAGCAGTCCCAGGGACAGGGGCTATGAACAGCCCCAGCATTTT. This encodes CASSPRDRGYEQPQHF.

This clonotype is deemed medium-sized. CDR3 DNA sequence: TGTGCCAGCAGTCTAAGCGGGGGCCCAGCCAATGAGCAGTTCTTC. Protein sequence: CASSLSGGPANEQFF. This chain connects TRBV27 to TRBJ2-1, with 8 bases identical to TRBD2. Per the germline V gene, CDR1 is MNHEY and CDR2 is SMNVEV (reference sequence). V gave up 5 bases and J gave up 6 bases; unmatched junction bases: 9. There are 15 residues in the CDR3.

This chain joins TRBV9 and TRBJ1-2; D might be TRBD1 (5 bases). Trimming removed 2 bases at V and 7 bases at J, with 9 bases between. The CDR3 runs to 12 residues. The germline gives CDR1 SGDLS, CDR2 YYNGEE. The CDR3 loop is CASSVWQGGYTF. DNA for the CDR3: TGTGCCAGCAGCGTCTGGCAGGGTGGCTACACCTTC.

The rearrangement links TRBV29-1 to TRBJ1-1; D uncertain. The V gene lost 5 bases and the J gene lost 1 base, with 8 bases spanning the gap. From germline, CDR1 is SQVTM and CDR2 ANQGSEA. This CDR3 is 12 amino acids long. CDR3 residues: CSVSRQNTEAFF. The CDR3 bases are TGCAGCGTTTCTCGGCAGAACACTGAAGCTTTCTTT. The complete variable domain, with remaining parts taken from reference TRBV29-1 and TRBJ1-1, reads SAVISQKPSRDICQRGTSLTIQCQVDSQVTMMFWYRQQPGQSLTLIATANQGSEATYESGFVIDKFPISRPNLTFSTLTVSNMSPEDSSIYLCSVSRQNTEAFFGQGTRLTVV.

This clonotype showed up just a few times. The chain is built from TRBV20-1 and TRBJ2-7; perhaps TRBD2 as D (6 bases). Germline values: CDR1 DFQATT, CDR2 SNEGSKA (reference sequence). Trimming removed 0 bases from V and 0 bases from J, with 12 bases in between. The CDR3 extends over 15 amino acids. The CDR3 loop is CSARDSRGSSYEQYF. The CDR3 bases are TGCAGTGCTAGAGATTCACGGGGGAGCTCCTACGAGCAGTACTTC.

The rearrangement joins TRBV4-1 to TRBJ1-2; 9 bases fit TRBD1. V shed 4 bases and J 10 bases; nucleotides not matched to a gene: 7. This CDR3 region has 13 residues. Germline V gene data show CDR1 as MGHRA and CDR2 as YSYEKL. As DNA, the CDR3 is TGCGCCAGCAGCCTGGGACAGGGTGAGACCTACACCTTC. Encoded protein: CASSLGQGETYTF.

The chain couples TRBV7-6 to TRBJ2-7; no firm D call. This CDR3 has 13 residues. V lost 2 bases, J lost 5 bases, and 10 bases lay in between. Germline assignment: CDR1 SGHVS and CDR2 FNYEAQ. CDR3 coding DNA: TGTGCCAGCAGCTTAAGCCATGCCAACGAGCAGTACTTC. Translation gives CASSLSHANEQYF.

The CDR3 loop is CASSRQALSRPDTQYF. The CDR3 DNA follows: TGTGCCAGCAGTCGACAGGCCCTGAGCAGGCCAGATACGCAGTATTTT. This chain connects TRBV6-5 to TRBJ2-3, with TRBD1 as a possible D gene (6 bases). The CDR3 runs to 16 residues. V was clipped by 5 bases and J by 4 bases, with 19 bases between them. CDR1 MNHEY and CDR2 SVGAGI come from the germline V gene.

This clonotype came up a few times. The chain joins TRBV20-1 to TRBJ1-3; no clear D gene. V was trimmed by 1 base and J by 0 bases, leaving 13 bases between them. CDR1 and CDR2 from the germline V gene are DFQATT and SNEGSKA (reference sequence). The CDR3 runs 16 residues. CDR3 DNA sequence: TGCAGTGCTAGAGGGGGAGGAGGGTACTCTGGAAACACCATATATTTT. Amino acids: CSARGGGGYSGNTIYF.